Listed here is a single T cell receptor beta chain. This clone was observed a handful of times. This receptor's antigen is unknown. No clone much larger than this one lies a single base away; base qualities are absent. Per the germline V gene, LGHNA is the CDR1 and YSLEER is the CDR2. Including the terminal cysteine and phenylalanine, the CDR3 comprises 16 residues. Kept here is only the CDR3 DNA, which spans 48 bases and is read in frame from base 1. V and J lose 0 bases and 6 bases, and a span of 15 bases separates them. This entry belongs to a study of beta chain features in type 1 diabetes (dated by TCRdb to 2016 to 2018). Background on the whole study: Mean age, gender distribution, total cell number and subset yield were not different between patients and healthy donors. In the study, recently diagnosed type 1 diabetes patients and matched healthy donors were compared on the TCRB repertoires of their sorted circulating CD4+ T cell subsets. Regulatory and stem cell-like memory subsets were obtained from only 8 patients and roughly eight healthy donors, while naive and central memory subsets were obtained from all 28 donors. Across all samples, fewer than 110,000,000 sorted cells were examined, and cell number per subset correlated strongly with RNA yield. The investigation overall reported the following: At VDJ recombination sites, patients with type 1 diabetes made fewer insertions and deleted more nucleotides, a pattern implying thymic rearrangement abnormalities. In all four CD4+ subsets, TCRB CDR3 length was moderately but significantly shorter in type 1 diabetes patients. Because cDNA was sequenced instead of genomic DNA, activated cells with high expression could be over-represented, although the groups did not differ in activation or CD3 levels. Naive, central memory and regulatory TCRB repertoires appeared to be more similar among patients than among healthy donors. Only small numbers of individuals were included in the HLA sub-analyses, which left unresolved whether HLA type had any influence on TCRB rearrangement. Shorter templates might be favored by PCR, yet because patient and control samples were amplified and corrected together, any such skew would affect both groups equally.

The entire amount of isolated RNA was reverse transcribed using the High Capacity cDNA Reverse Transcription Kit, so the sequenced TCRB transcripts were expressed ones. Deep immunoSEQ sequencing was performed on naive, central memory and regulatory T cell samples, with an average of around 3.4 million total reads per sample. After sorted cells were lysed in RLT buffer, RNA was extracted with DNase-treated RNeasy Micro or Mini kits, with the choice depending on cell number. Each cell subset was processed separately to prevent cross-contamination, with patient and healthy donor samples processed together. TCRB sequences were amplified from cDNA with the immunoSEQ multiplex PCR, producing 87-bp fragments spanning the CDR3 region. Sequencing of the amplicons was performed on the Illumina HiSeq platform. The published analysis was carried out like this. Synthetic template baselines were used to correct PCR bias computationally, reads within Hamming distance 2 were collapsed, and singletons that could not be merged were discarded. Reads were aligned against IMGT so that V, D and J genes, CDR3 length and insertions or deletions at six rearrangement sites could be assigned. Within each subset, clonotype counts were normalized to sorted cell number, after which true diversity and Gini coefficients were computed with the tcR R package. Repertoire sharing was quantified using the overlap coefficient calculated on TCRB nucleotide sequences. Out-of-frame TCRB sequences from naive cells were analyzed as a proxy for the pre-selection repertoire. Drawn from immuneACCESS, this table holds only the in-frame rearrangements with V and J called that TCRdb kept. Clones are partly lost; checked studies trace under half to an unresolved V gene and leave the rest unexplained. The D gene and trimming were derived from the DNA, and the V and J assignments and clone size from that table. The sample data list hundreds of thousands of clones, and around an eighth of these were observed just once. The ten largest clones take up around 0.015% of the sample.

Each donor gave one peripheral blood draw, averaging approximately 110 mL, which was collected into heparinised tubes. Naive, central memory, regulatory and stem cell-like memory CD4+ T cells were sorted on a BD FACSAria II using a panel including CD45RO, CCR7, CD25, CD127, CD95 and CD27. Every sorted population had a purity above 95%. PBMCs were isolated right away by Lymphoprep density gradient centrifugation and were stained directly, without culture. Samples were stained and sorted in pairs, with one healthy donor and one patient per experiment, so that batch effects were minimized. The chain joins TRBV4-3 to TRBJ2-4; the D gene is perhaps TRBD2, from 5 matching bases. This receptor was identified in a man younger than 35 in good health. The sample comprised naive CD4+ T cells from blood. In light of the paper, this sample's cell subset or site label describes: true naive CD4+ T cells. The DNA reads as follows: TGCGCCAGCAGCCAAGATAGGACGGAGGCGAGAAACATTCAGTACTTC. The translation is CASSQDRTEARNIQYF.